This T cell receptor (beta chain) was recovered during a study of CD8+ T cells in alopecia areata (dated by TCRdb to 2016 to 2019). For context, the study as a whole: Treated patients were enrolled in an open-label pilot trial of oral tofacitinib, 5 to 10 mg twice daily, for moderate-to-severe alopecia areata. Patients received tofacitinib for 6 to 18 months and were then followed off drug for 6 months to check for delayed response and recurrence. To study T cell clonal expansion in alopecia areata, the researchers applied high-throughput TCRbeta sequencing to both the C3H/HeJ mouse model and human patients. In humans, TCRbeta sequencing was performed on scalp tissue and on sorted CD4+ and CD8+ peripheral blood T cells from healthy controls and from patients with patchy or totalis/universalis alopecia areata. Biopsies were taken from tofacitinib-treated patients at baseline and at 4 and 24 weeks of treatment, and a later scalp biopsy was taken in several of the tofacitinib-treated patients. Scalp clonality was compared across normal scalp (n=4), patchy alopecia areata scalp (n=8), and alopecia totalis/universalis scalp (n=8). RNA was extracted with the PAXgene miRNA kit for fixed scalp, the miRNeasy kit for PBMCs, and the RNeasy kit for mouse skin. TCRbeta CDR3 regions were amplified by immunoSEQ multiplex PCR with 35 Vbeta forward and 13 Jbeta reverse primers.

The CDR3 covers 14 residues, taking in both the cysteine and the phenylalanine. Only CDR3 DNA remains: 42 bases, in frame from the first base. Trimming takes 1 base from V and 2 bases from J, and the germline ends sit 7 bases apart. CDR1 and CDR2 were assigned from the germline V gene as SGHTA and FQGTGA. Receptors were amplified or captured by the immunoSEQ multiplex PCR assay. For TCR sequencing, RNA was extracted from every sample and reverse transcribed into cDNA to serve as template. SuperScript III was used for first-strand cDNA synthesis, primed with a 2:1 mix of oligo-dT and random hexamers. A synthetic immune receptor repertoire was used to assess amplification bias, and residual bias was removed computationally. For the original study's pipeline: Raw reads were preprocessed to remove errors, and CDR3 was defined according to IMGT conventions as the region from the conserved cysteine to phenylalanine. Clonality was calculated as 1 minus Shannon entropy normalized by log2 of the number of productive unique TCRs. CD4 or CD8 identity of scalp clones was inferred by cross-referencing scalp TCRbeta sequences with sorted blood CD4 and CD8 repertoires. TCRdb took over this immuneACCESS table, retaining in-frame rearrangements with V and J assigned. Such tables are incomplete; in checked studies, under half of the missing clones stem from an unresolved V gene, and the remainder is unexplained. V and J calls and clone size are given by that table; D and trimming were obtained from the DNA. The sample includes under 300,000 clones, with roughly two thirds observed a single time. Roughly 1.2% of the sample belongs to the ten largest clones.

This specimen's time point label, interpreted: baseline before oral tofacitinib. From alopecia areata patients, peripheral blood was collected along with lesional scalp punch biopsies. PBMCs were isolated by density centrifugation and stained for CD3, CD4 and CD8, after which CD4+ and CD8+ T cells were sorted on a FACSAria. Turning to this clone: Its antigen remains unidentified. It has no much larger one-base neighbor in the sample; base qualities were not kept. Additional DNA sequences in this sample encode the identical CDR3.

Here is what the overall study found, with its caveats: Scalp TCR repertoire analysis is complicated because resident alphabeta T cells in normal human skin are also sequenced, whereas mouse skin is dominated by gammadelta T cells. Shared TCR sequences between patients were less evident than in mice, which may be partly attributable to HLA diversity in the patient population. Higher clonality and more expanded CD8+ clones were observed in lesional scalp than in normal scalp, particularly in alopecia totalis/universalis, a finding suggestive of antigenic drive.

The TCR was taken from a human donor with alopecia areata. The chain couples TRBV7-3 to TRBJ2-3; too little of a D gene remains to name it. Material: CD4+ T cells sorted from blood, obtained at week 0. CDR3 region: CASSLRGSTDTQYF. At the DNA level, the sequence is TGTGCCAGCAGCTTAAGAGGTTCCACAGATACGCAGTATTTT.